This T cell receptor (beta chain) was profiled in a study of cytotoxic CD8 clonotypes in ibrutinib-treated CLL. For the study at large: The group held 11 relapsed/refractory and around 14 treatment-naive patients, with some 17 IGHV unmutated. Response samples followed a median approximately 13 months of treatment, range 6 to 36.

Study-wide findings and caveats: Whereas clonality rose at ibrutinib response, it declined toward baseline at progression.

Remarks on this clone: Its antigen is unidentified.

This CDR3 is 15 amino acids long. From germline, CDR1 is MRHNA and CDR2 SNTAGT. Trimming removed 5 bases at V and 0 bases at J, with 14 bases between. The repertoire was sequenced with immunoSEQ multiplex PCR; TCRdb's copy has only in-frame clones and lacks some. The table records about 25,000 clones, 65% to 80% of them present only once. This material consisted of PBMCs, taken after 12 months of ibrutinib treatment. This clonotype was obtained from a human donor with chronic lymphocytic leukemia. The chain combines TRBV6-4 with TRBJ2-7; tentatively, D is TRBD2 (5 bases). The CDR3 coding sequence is TGTGCCAGCAGTACTCTCGGGATTGACTCCTACGAGCAGTACTTC. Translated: CASSTLGIDSYEQYF.